The 32 T cell receptor beta chains presented below share a single source sample, sequenced in a study of blood T cell repertoires in COVID-19. Sequenced by immunoSEQ multiplex PCR; TCRdb stores in-frame clones only, minus some. The sample carries some 220,000 clones, less than 90% recorded once. The specimen was PBMCs or T cells enriched from blood (not recorded which). All receptors come from a woman in her twenties or thirties who had recovered from COVID-19.

The chain uses TRBV7-2 and TRBJ2-3; TRBD2 matches 7 bases. Losses at the gene ends were 5 bases for V and 12 bases for J; bases not matched to a gene: 5. Germline loops: CDR1 SGHTA, CDR2 FQGNSA. This CDR3 region has 11 residues. The CDR3 coding sequence is TGTGCCAGCAGCCGGGGGGATCCTCAGTATTTT. It encodes CASSRGDPQYF.

Written as DNA, the CDR3 is TGTGCCAGTAGTTCACGGACTAGCGTTTATACGCAGTATTTT. Its translation is CASSSRTSVYTQYF. This chain joins TRBV19 and TRBJ2-3; 9 bases line up with TRBD2. Germline loops: CDR1 LNHDA, CDR2 SQIVND (reference sequence). The CDR3 sequence is 14 residues long. V dropped 5 bases and J dropped 7; count of bases not matched to a gene: 7.

The rearrangement joins TRBV18 to TRBJ2-5, with a weak D call TRBD2 (5 bases). In germline, CDR1 is KGHSH, CDR2 LQKENI. CDR3 length: 14 amino acids. V lost 2 bases, J lost 5 bases, and 12 bases lay in between. The CDR3 nucleotides are TGTGCCAGCTCACCAGGTAGCGAGCGTGAGACCCAGTACTTC. Residues: CASSPGSERETQYF.

The V call is TRBV19, the J call TRBJ1-1; unclear D gene. Between the trimmed V and J ends, which lost 7 bases and 1 base, there was a span of 10 bases. Per germline, CDR1 LNHDA and CDR2 SQIVND (reference sequence). The CDR3 runs 13 residues. CDR3 sequence (DNA): TGTGCCAGTACAGACGCGGGGAACACTGAAGCTTTCTTT. Residues: CASTDAGNTEAFF.

This clone appeared once. J is TRBJ1-1 and V is TRBV7-9, with 7 bases that match TRBD1. Trimming took 6 bases from V and 1 from J; bases not matched to a gene: 11. CDR3 length equals 16 residues. Germline CDR1 is SEHNR and CDR2 is FQNEAQ (reference sequence). CDR3 loop: CASSWDRTFQNTEAFF. The CDR3 DNA is TGTGCCAGCAGTTGGGACAGAACCTTCCAGAACACTGAAGCTTTCTTT.

The chain has TRBV5-1 and TRBJ2-1, with 13 bases aligning to TRBD2. CDR3 length: 15 residues. Unmatched junction bases numbered 5, after V lost 5 bases and J lost 6 bases. The germline gives CDR1 SGHRS, CDR2 YFSETQ. The CDR3 region is CASSRTSGGTNEQFF. The CDR3 nucleotides read TGCGCCAGCAGTCGGACTAGCGGGGGCACCAATGAGCAGTTCTTC.

This chain connects TRBV19 to TRBJ1-5, with D uncertain. The CDR3 has 15 amino acids. The V gene's germline CDR1 is LNHDA and CDR2 SQIVND (reference sequence). V lost 0 bases to trimming and J lost 4 bases, with 10 bases between them. The CDR3: CASSIDEGLNQPQHF. The CDR3 nucleotides are TGTGCCAGTAGTATAGATGAGGGTCTGAATCAGCCCCAGCATTTT.

The CDR3 region has the DNA TGTGCCAGCAGGCCCAGCGGGGTGAACACTGAAGCTTTCTTT. Its translation: CASRPSGVNTEAFF. This chain uses TRBV7-6 with TRBJ1-1; no clear D. The V gene's germline CDR1 is SGHVS and CDR2 FNYEAQ. V lost 6 bases and J lost 0, with 11 bases in between. CDR3 length: 14 amino acids.

This chain links TRBV7-8 with TRBJ2-7, with 10 positions matching TRBD2. Germline V gene data show CDR1 as SGHVS and CDR2 as FQNEAQ. V gave up 1 base and J gave up 0 bases; unmatched junction bases: 3. This CDR3 has 16 amino acids. CDR3 sequence reads: CASSLGASGGSYEQYF. The CDR3 coding sequence is TGTGCCAGCAGCTTAGGGGCTAGCGGGGGCTCCTACGAGCAGTACTTC.

The chain recombines TRBV7-2 with TRBJ2-3; 12 bases align to TRBD2. CDR1 and CDR2 from the germline V gene are SGHTA and FQGNSA. This CDR3 region has 15 residues. V was clipped by 4 bases and J by 5 bases; unmatched bases: 4. The chain's CDR3 is CASSSLAGGIDTQYF. Here the CDR3 DNA reads TGTGCCAGCAGCTCCCTAGCGGGGGGGATAGATACGCAGTATTTT. Using reference TRBV7-2 and TRBJ2-3 for the parts outside the CDR3, the full variable domain is GAGVSQSPSNKVTEKGKDVELRCDPISGHTALYWYRQSLGQGLEFLIYFQGNSAPDKSGLPSDRFSAERTGGSVSTLTIQRTQQEDSAVYLCASSSLAGGIDTQYFGPGTRLTVL.

The chain links TRBV18 to TRBJ2-7, with TRBD1 matching 8 bases. The CDR3 has 15 amino acids. Germline V CDR1 and CDR2: KGHSH, LQKENI. V trimming: 3 bases; J trimming: 0 bases; junction bases outside the gene matches: 4. CDR3 in amino acids: CASSPRDRFSYEQYF. The CDR3 DNA sequence: TGTGCCAGCTCACCTCGGGACAGGTTCTCCTACGAGCAGTACTTC.

This chain uses TRBV9 with TRBJ2-1, with D tentatively TRBD2 (6 bases). Trimming took 0 bases from V and 6 from J, leaving 7 bases between them. Per germline, CDR1 SGDLS and CDR2 YYNGEE. The length of the CDR3 is 13 residues. CDR3 nucleotide sequence: TGTGCCAGCAGCGTAGGGACTACCAATGAGCAGTTCTTC. Its protein is CASSVGTTNEQFF. The full variable domain, completed using reference TRBV9 and TRBJ2-1, is DSGVTQTPKHLITATGQRVTLRCSPRSGDLSVYWYQQSLDQGLQFLIQYYNGEERAKGNILERFSAQQFPDLHSELNLSSLELGDSALYFCASSVGTTNEQFFGPGTRLTVL.

J is TRBJ1-2 and V is TRBV5-1; weak D call: TRBD1 (5 bases). V lost 4 bases to trimming and J lost 6 bases, with 16 bases between them. Germline V gene sequence: CDR1 SGHRS, CDR2 YFSETQ. This CDR3 spans 14 amino acids. CDR3 sequence: CASSPAGSSHGYTF. CDR3 DNA sequence: TGCGCCAGCAGCCCCGCAGGGTCAAGCCATGGCTACACCTTC.

This clone has only one observation. V usage is TRBV5-1 and J usage is TRBJ1-3; 7 nucleotides agree with TRBD1. CDR1 is SGHRS and CDR2 is YFSETQ in the germline V gene. After removal of 1 base from V and 4 bases from J, the junction contained 8 bases not matched to a gene. The CDR3 runs 16 residues. The CDR3 here is CASSLSGGIGGNTIYF. CDR3 DNA: TGCGCCAGCAGCTTGTCAGGGGGTATTGGCGGAAACACCATATATTTT. The full variable domain, completed using reference TRBV5-1 and TRBJ1-3, is KAGVTQTPRYLIKTRGQQVTLSCSPISGHRSVSWYQQTPGQGLQFLFEYFSETQRNKGNFPGRFSGRQFSNSRSEMNVSTLELGDSALYLCASSLSGGIGGNTIYFGEGSWLTVV.

This rearrangement joins TRBV7-3 to TRBJ2-1; 13 bases match TRBD2. This CDR3 has 16 residues. V trimming: 2 bases; J trimming: 9 bases; junction bases outside the gene matches: 7. Germline CDR1 is SGHTA and CDR2 is FQGTGA. The CDR3 DNA sequence: TGTGCCAGCAGCTTATCCGGGACTAGCGGGGATCCTGAGCAGTTCTTC. Protein product: CASSLSGTSGDPEQFF.

The CDR3 DNA reads TGTGCCAGCATTGCCAGGGGGCGGGGGACTGAAGCTTTCTTT. Its protein product is CASIARGRGTEAFF. V is TRBV6-5 and J is TRBJ1-1, with 8 nucleotides matching TRBD1. J gave up 5 bases and V 7 bases, and 9 bases lay outside the gene matches. Looked up from germline, CDR1 is MNHEY and CDR2 is SVGAGI. CDR3 length: 14 amino acids.

The J gene is TRBJ2-5, the V gene TRBV9, with D tentatively TRBD2 (5 bases). CDR1 and CDR2 (germline): SGDLS, YYNGEE. Deletions cut 4 bases from V and 5 bases from J, with 21 bases between. The CDR3 has 16 residues. CDR3 sequence: CASSTTGYIASETQYF. The CDR3 bases are TGTGCCAGCAGCACAACGGGGTATATAGCCAGCGAGACCCAGTACTTC. Complete variable domain (other parts from reference TRBV9 and TRBJ2-5): DSGVTQTPKHLITATGQRVTLRCSPRSGDLSVYWYQQSLDQGLQFLIQYYNGEERAKGNILERFSAQQFPDLHSELNLSSLELGDSALYFCASSTTGYIASETQYFGPGTRLLVL.

The gene calls are TRBV7-4 and TRBJ1-6; perhaps TRBD1 as D (5 bases). This CDR3 contains 15 residues. CDR1 SGHVT and CDR2 SQSDAQ come from the germline V gene. With 2 bases removed from V and 5 bases from J, the gap between germline ends came to 10 bases. CDR3 nucleotides: TGTGCCAGCAGCTTACTGGACAAAGATAATTCACCCCTCCACTTT. Its protein product is CASSLLDKDNSPLHF.

The V gene is TRBV7-8, the J gene TRBJ2-2; 14 bases are shared with TRBD2. The CDR3 covers 18 residues. Germline values: CDR1 SGHVS, CDR2 FQNEAQ. Trimming at V came to 5 bases and at J to 1 base, leaving 6 bases not matched to a gene. The CDR3 is CASSALGTSGGNTGELFF. CDR3 coding DNA: TGTGCCAGCAGCGCCTTAGGGACTAGCGGGGGGAACACCGGGGAGCTGTTTTTT.

This clone has just a few counts. The chain links TRBV29-1 to TRBJ1-5; 7 bases fit TRBD1. The CDR3 has 15 residues. The germline V gene has CDR1 SQVTM and CDR2 ANQGSEA. Unmatched junction bases numbered 6, after V lost 4 bases and J lost 0 bases. CDR3 sequence: CSVGTTGDSNQPQHF. CDR3 coding DNA: TGCAGCGTTGGAACAACAGGGGATAGCAATCAGCCCCAGCATTTT.

The V gene is TRBV19, the J gene TRBJ1-5; 7 bases line up with TRBD1. Per the germline V gene, CDR1 is LNHDA and CDR2 is SQIVND (reference sequence). After removal of 3 bases from V and 4 bases from J, the junction contained 6 bases not matched to a gene. CDR3 size: 15 residues. The CDR3 DNA reads as TGTGCCAGTAGTATGGGATCAGGGGGGAATCAGCCCCAGCATTTT. Its translation is CASSMGSGGNQPQHF.

This rearrangement joins TRBV7-3 to TRBJ2-2, with 11 bases that match TRBD2. The V gene's germline CDR1 is SGHTA and CDR2 FQGTGA. There are 16 residues in the CDR3. Trimming cost V 1 base and J 4 bases; bases outside gene matches: 2. CDR3 nucleotide sequence: TGTGCCAGCAGCTTAATAGCGGGGGGGACCACCGGGGAGCTGTTTTTT. Its protein is CASSLIAGGTTGELFF.

CDR3 sequence: CASSFGKNTEAFF. DNA for the CDR3: TGTGCCAGCAGCTTTGGCAAGAACACTGAAGCTTTCTTT. This chain uses TRBV5-4 with TRBJ1-1; D is unresolved. The V end was cut by 2 bases, the J end by 1 base, with 6 bases between. Germline V lookup: CDR1 SGHNT, CDR2 YYREEE (reference sequence). The CDR3 totals 13 residues.

The chain has TRBV24-1 and TRBJ1-2; D gene uncertain. CDR1 is KGHDR and CDR2 is SFDVKD in the germline V gene. This CDR3 is 12 amino acids long. Trimming stripped 1 base from V and 7 bases from J, with 6 bases between. The CDR3 DNA is TGTGCCACCAGTGATTTCTCGGGTGGCTACACCTTC. This translates into CATSDFSGGYTF.

V gene TRBV6-5 combines with J gene TRBJ2-7; TRBD2 matches at 14 bases. Germline CDR1 reads MNHEY; CDR2 reads SVGAGI. This CDR3 is 16 amino acids long. V dropped 2 bases and J dropped 3; count of bases not matched to a gene: 3. The CDR3 coding sequence is TGTGCCAGCAGTTACAGTGGACTAGCGGGGGGCTACGAGCAGTACTTC. Its protein product is CASSYSGLAGGYEQYF.

This CDR3 reads CASTGLAVMRDTQYF. The CDR3 DNA sequence: TGTGCCAGCACCGGACTAGCGGTTATGAGGGATACGCAGTATTTT. The J gene is TRBJ2-3, the V gene TRBV21-1; the table calls TRBD2, which could not be checked here. TRBV21-1 is a pseudogene locus. This CDR3 has 15 residues.

This chain links TRBV18 with TRBJ1-1; no definite D call. The ends were cut back, 4 bases at V and 2 bases at J, with 8 bases in the middle. Germline V CDR1 and CDR2: KGHSH, LQKENI. CDR3 length: 13 residues. The chain's CDR3 is CASSRDTNTEAFF. In DNA form, the CDR3 reads TGTGCCAGCTCACGAGATACTAACACTGAAGCTTTCTTT.

The chain recombines TRBV11-1 with TRBJ2-7; possibly TRBD2 for D (6 bases). Trimming shortened V by 11 bases and J by 6 bases, and 11 bases separated the two germline ends. CDR3 length equals 10 residues. The germline gives CDR1 SGHAT, CDR2 FQDESV (reference sequence). Here the CDR3 DNA reads TGTGCCCCCGGGGACTTCGAGCAGTACTTC. Amino acids: CAPGDFEQYF.

The V call is TRBV4-3, the J call TRBJ2-3, with 14 bases matching TRBD2. J gave up 7 bases and V 4 bases, and 10 bases lay outside the gene matches. Germline CDR1 reads LGHNA; CDR2 reads YSLEER. The CDR3 length is 17 residues. The DNA of the CDR3 is TGCGCCAGCAGCCTAGATAGACTAGCGGGGGGGCGCAATACGCAGTATTTT. Its translation: CASSLDRLAGGRNTQYF.

The chain combines TRBV9 with TRBJ1-2; TRBD1 agrees at 10 bases. The CDR3 consists of 14 residues. Germline CDR1 reads SGDLS; CDR2 reads YYNGEE. V was pared by 4 bases and J by 4 bases, with 4 bases of the junction left unmatched. For the CDR3, the DNA is TGTGCCAGCAGCCGGACAGGGGGATCCTATGGCTACACCTTC. Translating it yields CASSRTGGSYGYTF.

Worth noting for this clone: Possible read error: a much larger clone is one base away. V usage is TRBV7-3 and J usage is TRBJ2-2, with 13 bases matching TRBD2. The CDR3 contains 15 residues. V lost 3 bases, J lost 5 bases, and 0 bases stayed unmatched. Germline values: CDR1 SGHTA, CDR2 FQGTGA. The CDR3 nucleotides are TGTGCCAGCAGCTTGGGACTAGCGGGGACCGGGGAGCTGTTTTTT. Its translation is CASSLGLAGTGELFF. Full variable domain (rest looked up from reference TRBV7-3 and TRBJ2-2): GAGVSQTPSNKVTEKGKYVELRCDPISGHTALYWYRQSLGQGPEFLIYFQGTGAADDSGLPNDRFFAVRPEGSVSTLKIQRTERGDSAVYLCASSLGLAGTGELFFGEGSRLTVL.

V and J are TRBV9 and TRBJ1-4, with D possibly being TRBD1 (5 bases). This CDR3 spans 15 amino acids. V lost 4 bases to trimming and J lost 2 bases, with 12 bases between them. Germline-derived CDR1 and CDR2 are SGDLS and YYNGEE. CDR3 amino acids: CASSPRGGTNEKLFF. CDR3 in DNA: TGTGCCAGCAGCCCTCGTGGGGGGACTAATGAAAAACTGTTTTTT.